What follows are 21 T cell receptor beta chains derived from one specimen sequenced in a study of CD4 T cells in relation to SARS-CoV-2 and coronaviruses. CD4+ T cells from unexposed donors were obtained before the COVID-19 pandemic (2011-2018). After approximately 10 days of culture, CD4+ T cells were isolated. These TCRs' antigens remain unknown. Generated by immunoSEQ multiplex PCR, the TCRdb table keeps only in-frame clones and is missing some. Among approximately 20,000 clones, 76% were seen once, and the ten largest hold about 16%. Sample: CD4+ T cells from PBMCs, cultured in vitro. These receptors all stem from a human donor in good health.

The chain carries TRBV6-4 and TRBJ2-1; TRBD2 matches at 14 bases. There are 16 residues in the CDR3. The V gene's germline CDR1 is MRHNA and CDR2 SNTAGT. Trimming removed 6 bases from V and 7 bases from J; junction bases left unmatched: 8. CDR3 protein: CASSMRGTSGSNEQFF. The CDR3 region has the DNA TGTGCCAGCAGCATGCGCGGGACTAGCGGGAGTAATGAGCAGTTCTTC.

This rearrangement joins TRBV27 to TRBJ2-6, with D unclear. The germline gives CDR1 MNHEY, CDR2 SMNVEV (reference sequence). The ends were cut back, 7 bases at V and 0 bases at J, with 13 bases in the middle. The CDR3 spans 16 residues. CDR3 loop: CASTLHLSSGANVLTF. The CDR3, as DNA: TGTGCCAGCACCTTGCACTTGAGCTCTGGGGCCAACGTCCTGACTTTC.

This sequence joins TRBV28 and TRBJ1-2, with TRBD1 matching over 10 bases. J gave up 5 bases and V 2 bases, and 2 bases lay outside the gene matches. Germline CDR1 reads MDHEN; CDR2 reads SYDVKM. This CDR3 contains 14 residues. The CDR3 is CASSLGDRGYGYTF. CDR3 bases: TGTGCCAGCAGTTTAGGGGACAGGGGTTATGGCTACACCTTC.

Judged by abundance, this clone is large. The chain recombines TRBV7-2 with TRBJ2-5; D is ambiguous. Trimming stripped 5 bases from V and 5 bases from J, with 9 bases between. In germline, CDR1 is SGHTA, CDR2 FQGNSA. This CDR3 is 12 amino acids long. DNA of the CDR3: TGTGCCAGCAGCCTTTCACGGGAGACCCAGTACTTC. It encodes CASSLSRETQYF.

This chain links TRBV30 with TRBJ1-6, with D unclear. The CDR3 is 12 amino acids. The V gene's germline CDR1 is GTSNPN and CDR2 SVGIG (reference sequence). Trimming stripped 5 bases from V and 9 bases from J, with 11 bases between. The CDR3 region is CAWGAIGSPLHF. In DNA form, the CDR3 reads TGTGCCTGGGGCGCGATCGGTTCACCCCTCCACTTT.

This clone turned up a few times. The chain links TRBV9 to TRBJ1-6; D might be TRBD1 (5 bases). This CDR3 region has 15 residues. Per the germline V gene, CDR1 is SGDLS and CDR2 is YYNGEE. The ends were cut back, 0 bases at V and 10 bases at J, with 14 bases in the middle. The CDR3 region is CASSVGPLRDSPLHF. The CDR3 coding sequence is TGTGCCAGCAGCGTAGGGCCACTCAGGGACTCACCCCTCCACTTT. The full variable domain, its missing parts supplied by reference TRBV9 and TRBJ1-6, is DSGVTQTPKHLITATGQRVTLRCSPRSGDLSVYWYQQSLDQGLQFLIQYYNGEERAKGNILERFSAQQFPDLHSELNLSSLELGDSALYFCASSVGPLRDSPLHFGNGTRLTVT.

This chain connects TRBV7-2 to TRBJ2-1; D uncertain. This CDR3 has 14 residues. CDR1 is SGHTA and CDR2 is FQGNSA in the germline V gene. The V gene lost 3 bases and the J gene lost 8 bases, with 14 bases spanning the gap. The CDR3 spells CASSFRNSIYEQFF. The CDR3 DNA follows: TGTGCCAGCAGCTTTAGAAATAGCATCTATGAGCAGTTCTTC. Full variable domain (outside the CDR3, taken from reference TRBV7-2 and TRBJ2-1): GAGVSQSPSNKVTEKGKDVELRCDPISGHTALYWYRQSLGQGLEFLIYFQGNSAPDKSGLPSDRFSAERTGGSVSTLTIQRTQQEDSAVYLCASSFRNSIYEQFFGPGTRLTVL.

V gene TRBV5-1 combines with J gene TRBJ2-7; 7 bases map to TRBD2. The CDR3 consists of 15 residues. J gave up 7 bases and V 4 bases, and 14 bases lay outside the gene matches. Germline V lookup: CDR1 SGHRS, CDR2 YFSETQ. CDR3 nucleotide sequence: TGCGCCAGCAGCGCCCAGACTAGCCGCCCGCTGGAGCAGTACTTC. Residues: CASSAQTSRPLEQYF.

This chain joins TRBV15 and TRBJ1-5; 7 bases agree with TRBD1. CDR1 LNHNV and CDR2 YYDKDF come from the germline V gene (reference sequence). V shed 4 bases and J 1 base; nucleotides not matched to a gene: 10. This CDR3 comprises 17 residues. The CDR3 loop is CATSTRQGGLSNQPQHF. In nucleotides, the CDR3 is TGTGCCACCAGCACCCGACAGGGTGGGTTGAGCAATCAGCCCCAGCATTTT.

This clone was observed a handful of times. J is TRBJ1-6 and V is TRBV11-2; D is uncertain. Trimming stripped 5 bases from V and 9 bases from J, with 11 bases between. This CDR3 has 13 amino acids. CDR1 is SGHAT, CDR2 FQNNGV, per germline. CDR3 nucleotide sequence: TGTGCCAGCAGCCTCCAACGGGGTTCACCCCTCCACTTT. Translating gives CASSLQRGSPLHF.

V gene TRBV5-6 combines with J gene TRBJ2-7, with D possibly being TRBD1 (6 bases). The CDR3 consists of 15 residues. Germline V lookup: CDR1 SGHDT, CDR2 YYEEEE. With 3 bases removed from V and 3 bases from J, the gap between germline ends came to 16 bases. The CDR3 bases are TGTGCCAGCAGCTCACTCTGGGACATGAACTACGAGCAGTACTTC. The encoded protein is CASSSLWDMNYEQYF. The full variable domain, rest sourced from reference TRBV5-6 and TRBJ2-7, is DAGVTQSPTHLIKTRGQQVTLRCSPKSGHDTVSWYQQALGQGPQFIFQYYEEEERQRGNFPDRFSGHQFPNYSSELNVNALLLGDSALYLCASSSLWDMNYEQYFGPGTRLTVT.

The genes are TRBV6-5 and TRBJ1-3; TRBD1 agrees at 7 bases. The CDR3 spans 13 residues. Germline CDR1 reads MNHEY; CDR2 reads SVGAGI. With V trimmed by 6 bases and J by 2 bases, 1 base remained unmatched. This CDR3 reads CASSGTAGNTIYF. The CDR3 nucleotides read TGTGCCAGCAGCGGGACAGCTGGAAACACCATATATTTT.

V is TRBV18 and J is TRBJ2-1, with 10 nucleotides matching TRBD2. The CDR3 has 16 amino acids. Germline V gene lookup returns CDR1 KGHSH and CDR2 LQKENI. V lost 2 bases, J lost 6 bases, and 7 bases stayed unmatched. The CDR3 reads CASSPITSGTSNEQFF. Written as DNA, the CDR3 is TGTGCCAGCTCACCAATAACTAGCGGGACGAGCAATGAGCAGTTCTTC.

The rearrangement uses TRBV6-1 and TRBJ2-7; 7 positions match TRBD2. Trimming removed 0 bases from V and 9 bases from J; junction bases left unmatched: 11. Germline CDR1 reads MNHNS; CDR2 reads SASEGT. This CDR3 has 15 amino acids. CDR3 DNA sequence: TGTGCCAGCAGTGAAGCGCCTAGCGGTATTGCTGTGCAGTACTTC. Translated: CASSEAPSGIAVQYF.

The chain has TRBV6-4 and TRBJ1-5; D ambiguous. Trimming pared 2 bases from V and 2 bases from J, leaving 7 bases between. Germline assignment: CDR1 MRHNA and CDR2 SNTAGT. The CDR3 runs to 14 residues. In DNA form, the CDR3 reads TGTGCCAGCAGTGACAGGGAAGGCAATCAGCCCCAGCATTTT. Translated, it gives CASSDREGNQPQHF.

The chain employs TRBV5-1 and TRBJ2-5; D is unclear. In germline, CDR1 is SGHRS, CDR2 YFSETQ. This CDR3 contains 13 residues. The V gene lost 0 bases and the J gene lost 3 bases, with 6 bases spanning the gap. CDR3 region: CASSLAPKETQYF. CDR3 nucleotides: TGCGCCAGCAGCTTGGCACCAAAAGAGACCCAGTACTTC.

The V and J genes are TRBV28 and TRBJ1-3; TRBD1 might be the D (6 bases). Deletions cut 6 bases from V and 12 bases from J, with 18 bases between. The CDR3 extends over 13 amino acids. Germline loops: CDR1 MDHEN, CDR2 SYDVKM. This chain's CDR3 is CASSLTVGGFIYF. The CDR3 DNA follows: TGTGCCAGCAGCTTGACTGTAGGGGGGTTCATATATTTT.

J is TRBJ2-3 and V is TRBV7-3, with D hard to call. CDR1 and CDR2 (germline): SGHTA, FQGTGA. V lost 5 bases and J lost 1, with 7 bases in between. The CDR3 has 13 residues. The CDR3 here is CASSPGRTDTQYF. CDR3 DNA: TGTGCCAGCAGCCCCGGCCGCACAGATACGCAGTATTTT.

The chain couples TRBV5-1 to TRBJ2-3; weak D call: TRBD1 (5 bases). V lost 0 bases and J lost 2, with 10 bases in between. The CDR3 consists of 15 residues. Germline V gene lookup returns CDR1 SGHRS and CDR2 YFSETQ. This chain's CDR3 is CASSLGGRDTDTQYF. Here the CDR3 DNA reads TGCGCCAGCAGCTTGGGGGGCAGGGACACAGATACGCAGTATTTT.

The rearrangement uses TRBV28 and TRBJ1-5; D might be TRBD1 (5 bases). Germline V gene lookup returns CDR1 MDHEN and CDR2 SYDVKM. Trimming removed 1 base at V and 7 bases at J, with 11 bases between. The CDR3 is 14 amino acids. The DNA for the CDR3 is TGTGCCAGCAGTTTATTCCAGGGAGGCCAGCCCCAGCATTTT. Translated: CASSLFQGGQPQHF.

The CDR3 protein is CASSYKTRGNTEAFF. The CDR3 DNA reads as TGTGCCAGCAGTTACAAGACACGGGGGAACACTGAAGCTTTCTTT. This sequence joins TRBV27 and TRBJ1-1; D ambiguous. Trimming shortened V by 4 bases and J by 1 base, and 13 bases separated the two germline ends. CDR1 and CDR2 from the germline V gene are MNHEY and SMNVEV (reference sequence). The CDR3 is 15 residues long.